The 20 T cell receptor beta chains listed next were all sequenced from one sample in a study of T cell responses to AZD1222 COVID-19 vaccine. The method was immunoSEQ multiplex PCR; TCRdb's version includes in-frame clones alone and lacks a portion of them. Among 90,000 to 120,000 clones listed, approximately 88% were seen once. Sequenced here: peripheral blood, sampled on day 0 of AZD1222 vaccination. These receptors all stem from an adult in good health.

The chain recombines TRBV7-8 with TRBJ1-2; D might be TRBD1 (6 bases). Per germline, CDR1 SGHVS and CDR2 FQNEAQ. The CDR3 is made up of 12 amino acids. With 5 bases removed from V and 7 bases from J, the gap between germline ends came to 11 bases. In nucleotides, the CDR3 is TGTGCCAGCAGCCCAGGACAGAGTGGCTACACCTTC. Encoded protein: CASSPGQSGYTF.

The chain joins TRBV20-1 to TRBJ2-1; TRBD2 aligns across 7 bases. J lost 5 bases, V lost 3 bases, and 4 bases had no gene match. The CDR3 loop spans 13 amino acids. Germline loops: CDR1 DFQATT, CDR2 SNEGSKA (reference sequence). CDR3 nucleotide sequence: TGCAGTGCTAGTGCTAGCGGAGACAATGAGCAGTTCTTC. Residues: CSASASGDNEQFF.

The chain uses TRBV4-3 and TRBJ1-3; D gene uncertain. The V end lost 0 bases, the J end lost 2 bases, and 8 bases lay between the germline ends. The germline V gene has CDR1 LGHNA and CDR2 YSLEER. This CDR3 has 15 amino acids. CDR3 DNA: TGCGCCAGCAGCCAAGAAGCGTTACCTGGAAACACCATATATTTT. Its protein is CASSQEALPGNTIYF.

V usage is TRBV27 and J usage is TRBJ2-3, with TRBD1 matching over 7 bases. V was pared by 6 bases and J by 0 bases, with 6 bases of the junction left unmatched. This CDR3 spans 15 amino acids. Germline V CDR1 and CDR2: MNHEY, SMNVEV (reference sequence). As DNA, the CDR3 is TGTGCCAGCAGCCAGTTGACAGGGAGCACAGATACGCAGTATTTT. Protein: CASSQLTGSTDTQYF.

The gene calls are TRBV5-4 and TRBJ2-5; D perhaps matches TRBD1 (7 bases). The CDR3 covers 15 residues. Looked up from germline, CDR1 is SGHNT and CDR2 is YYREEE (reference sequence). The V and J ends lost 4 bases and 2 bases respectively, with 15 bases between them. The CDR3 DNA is TGTGCCAGCAGCAGGAGGGACAGAAGACAAGAGACCCAGTACTTC. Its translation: CASSRRDRRQETQYF.

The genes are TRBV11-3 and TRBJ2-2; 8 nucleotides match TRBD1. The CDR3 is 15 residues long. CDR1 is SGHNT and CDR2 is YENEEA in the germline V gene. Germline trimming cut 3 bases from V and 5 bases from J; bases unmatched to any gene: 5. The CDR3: CASSFGTGHTGELFF. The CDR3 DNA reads TGTGCCAGCAGCTTCGGGACAGGACATACCGGGGAGCTGTTTTTT.

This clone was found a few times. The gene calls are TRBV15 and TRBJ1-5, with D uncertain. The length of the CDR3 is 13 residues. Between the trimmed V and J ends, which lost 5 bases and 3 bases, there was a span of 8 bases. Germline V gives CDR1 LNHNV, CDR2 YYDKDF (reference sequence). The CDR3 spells CATSFGSNQPQHF. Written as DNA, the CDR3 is TGTGCCACCAGCTTCGGCTCCAATCAGCCCCAGCATTTT.

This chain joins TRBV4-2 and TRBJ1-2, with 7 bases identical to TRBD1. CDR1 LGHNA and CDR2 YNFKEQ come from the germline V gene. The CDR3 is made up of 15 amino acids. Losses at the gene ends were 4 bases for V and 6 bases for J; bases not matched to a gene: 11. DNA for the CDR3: TGTGCCAGCAGCCCCTTCAGGGGGGAGGGAGATGGCTACACCTTC. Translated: CASSPFRGEGDGYTF.

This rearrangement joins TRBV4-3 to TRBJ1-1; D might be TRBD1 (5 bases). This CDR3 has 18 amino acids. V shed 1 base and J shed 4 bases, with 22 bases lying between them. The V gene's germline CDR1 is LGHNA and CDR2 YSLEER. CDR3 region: CASSQALGTRDWSTEAFF. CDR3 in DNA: TGCGCCAGCAGCCAAGCCTTGGGGACCCGGGATTGGAGCACTGAAGCTTTCTTT.

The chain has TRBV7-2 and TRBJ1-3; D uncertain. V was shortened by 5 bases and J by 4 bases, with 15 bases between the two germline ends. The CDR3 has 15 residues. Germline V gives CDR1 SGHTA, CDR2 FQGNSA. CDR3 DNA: TGTGCCAGCAGCCCTGTAGGACTAAAAGGAAACACCATATATTTT. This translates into CASSPVGLKGNTIYF. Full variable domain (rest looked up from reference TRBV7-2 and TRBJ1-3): GAGVSQSPSNKVTEKGKDVELRCDPISGHTALYWYRQSLGQGLEFLIYFQGNSAPDKSGLPSDRFSAERTGGSVSTLTIQRTQQEDSAVYLCASSPVGLKGNTIYFGEGSWLTVV.

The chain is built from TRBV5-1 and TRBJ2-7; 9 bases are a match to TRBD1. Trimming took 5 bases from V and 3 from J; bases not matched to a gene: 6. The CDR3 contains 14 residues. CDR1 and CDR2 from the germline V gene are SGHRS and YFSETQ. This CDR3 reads CASRTPGQGYEQYF. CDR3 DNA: TGCGCCAGCAGGACCCCGGGACAGGGCTACGAGCAGTACTTC.

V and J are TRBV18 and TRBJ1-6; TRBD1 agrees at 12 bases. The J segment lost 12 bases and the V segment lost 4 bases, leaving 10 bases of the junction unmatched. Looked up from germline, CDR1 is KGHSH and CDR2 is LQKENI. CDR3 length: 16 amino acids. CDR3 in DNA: TGTGCCAGCTCACGACAGAGGGACAGGGGGCAGTTACCCCTCCACTTT. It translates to CASSRQRDRGQLPLHF.

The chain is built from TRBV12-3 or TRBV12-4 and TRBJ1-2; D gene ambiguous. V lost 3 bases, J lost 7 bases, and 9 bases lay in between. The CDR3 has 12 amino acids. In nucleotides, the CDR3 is TGTGCCAGCAGTTTCTTCGGGGTTGGCTACACCTTC. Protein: CASSFFGVGYTF.

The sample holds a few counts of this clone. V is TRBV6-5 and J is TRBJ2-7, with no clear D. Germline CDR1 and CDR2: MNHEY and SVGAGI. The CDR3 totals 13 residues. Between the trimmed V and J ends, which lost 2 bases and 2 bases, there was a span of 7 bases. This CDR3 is CASSYPAAYEQYF. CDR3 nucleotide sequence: TGTGCCAGCAGTTACCCCGCCGCCTACGAGCAGTACTTC.

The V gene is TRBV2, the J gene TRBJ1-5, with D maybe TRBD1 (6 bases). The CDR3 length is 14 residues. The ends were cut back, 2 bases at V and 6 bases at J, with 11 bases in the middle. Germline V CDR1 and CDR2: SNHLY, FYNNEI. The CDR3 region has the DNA TGTGCCAGCAGTGAACAGGGGAGAGGTCAGCCCCAGCATTTT. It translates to CASSEQGRGQPQHF.

CDR3 residues: CASSSAYDTQYF. The DNA of the CDR3 is TGTGCCAGCAGTTCCGCTTATGATACGCAGTATTTT. The chain has TRBV6-5 and TRBJ2-3; D is uncertain. From germline, CDR1 is MNHEY and CDR2 SVGAGI. This CDR3 comprises 12 residues. V shed 4 bases and J shed 6 bases, with 8 bases lying between them.

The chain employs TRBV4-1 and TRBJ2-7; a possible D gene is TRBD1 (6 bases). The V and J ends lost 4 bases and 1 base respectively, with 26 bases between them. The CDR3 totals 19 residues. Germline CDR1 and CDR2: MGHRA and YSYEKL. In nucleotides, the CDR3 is TGCGCCAGCAGCCCCATAATCGCGTTGAGGCAGGGGCCGTCCTACGAGCAGTACTTC. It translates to CASSPIIALRQGPSYEQYF.

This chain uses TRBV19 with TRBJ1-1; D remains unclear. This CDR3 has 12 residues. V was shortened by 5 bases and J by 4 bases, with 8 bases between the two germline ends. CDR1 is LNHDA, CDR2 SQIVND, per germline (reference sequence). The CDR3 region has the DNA TGTGCCAGTAGTCGGAGGAGCACTGAAGCTTTCTTT. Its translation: CASSRRSTEAFF.

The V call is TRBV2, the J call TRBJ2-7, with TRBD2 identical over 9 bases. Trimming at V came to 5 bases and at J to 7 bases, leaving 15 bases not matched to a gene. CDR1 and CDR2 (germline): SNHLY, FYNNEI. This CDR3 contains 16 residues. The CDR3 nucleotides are TGTGCCAGCAGTCCCAACGGACTAGCGTCATCCCCTGAGCAGTACTTC. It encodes CASSPNGLASSPEQYF.

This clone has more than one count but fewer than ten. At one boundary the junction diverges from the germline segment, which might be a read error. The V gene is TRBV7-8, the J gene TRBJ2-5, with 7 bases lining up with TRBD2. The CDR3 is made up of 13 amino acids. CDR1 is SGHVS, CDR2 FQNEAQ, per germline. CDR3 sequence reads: CASSPPKVTSSNF. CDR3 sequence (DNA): TGTGCCAGCAGCCCCCCTAAAGTGACTAGCTCTAACTTC.